This TCR beta chain was captured in a study of T cell responses to AZD1222 COVID-19 vaccine. Germline-derived CDR1 and CDR2 are LNHDA and SQIVND (reference sequence). V lost 6 bases and J 0 bases, leaving 13 bases between the germline ends. The CDR3 is 15 residues long. Broader study findings: Targets within unmutated variant regions were reportedly found for nearly half of spike-specific TCRs. Sampled repertoires all dated from after the peak T cell response. Just a handful of people given AZD1222 tested seropositive at baseline. Increases in Spike-specific TCR breadth and depth were seen after two AZD1222 doses.

Data came from immunoSEQ multiplex PCR; TCRdb stores just in-frame clones and leaves some out. The sample includes approximately 120,000 clones, over 90% seen only once; the top ten take about 0.86%. Comment on this clone: Its matching antigen is unknown.

The source material was peripheral blood, sampled on day 0 of AZD1222 vaccination. This chain joins TRBV19 and TRBJ2-3; the D gene is possibly TRBD2 (6 bases). This TCR derives from an adult in good health. CDR3 loop: CASSPGDASTDTQYF. The CDR3 DNA reads TGTGCCAGTAGCCCGGGGGATGCTAGCACAGATACGCAGTATTTT. The full variable domain, rest sourced from reference TRBV19 and TRBJ2-3, is DGGITQSPKYLFRKEGQNVTLSCEQNLNHDAMYWYRQDPGQGLRLIYYSQIVNDFQKGDIAEGYSVSREKKESFPLTVTSAQKNPTAFYLCASSPGDASTDTQYFGPGTRLTVL.